The clone carrying this T cell receptor beta chain appeared many times. The target antigen is unknown. The data belong to a study of T-cell reconstitution after alpha-beta-depleted transplantation in children. Whole-study results and caveats: Expanded graft clones, several hundred of them, were reportedly the source of alpha-beta T cells about two months after transplant. Recipient T cells and thymic progenitors that survived were the source of the high TCRbeta diversity seen at day 60 in some patients. At one year after transplant, newly produced T cells mostly accounted for T-cell counts and diversity.

Unique molecular identifiers were built into the TCRbeta library. TCRdb fed the PCR reads into MiXCR, producing one record per CDR3 protein. The sample has about 150,000 distinct CDR3 sequences; 11% are singletons. The germline V gene has CDR1 SNHLY and CDR2 FYNNEI. Trimming took 3 bases from V and 6 from J, leaving 22 bases between them. This CDR3 comprises 17 residues. This sequence originates from a boy between 2 and 15 years old with acute myeloid leukemia, due to receive a stem cell transplant. This rearrangement joins TRBV2 to TRBJ2-3; D is possibly TRBD1 (5 bases). This specimen consisted of PBMCs, obtained before TCRalphabeta/CD19-depleted stem cell transplant. The CDR3 DNA follows: TGTGCCAGCAGTGAGTCAATTGGAGCCATATCAGGGGATACGCAGTATTTT. It specifies CASSESIGAISGDTQYF.